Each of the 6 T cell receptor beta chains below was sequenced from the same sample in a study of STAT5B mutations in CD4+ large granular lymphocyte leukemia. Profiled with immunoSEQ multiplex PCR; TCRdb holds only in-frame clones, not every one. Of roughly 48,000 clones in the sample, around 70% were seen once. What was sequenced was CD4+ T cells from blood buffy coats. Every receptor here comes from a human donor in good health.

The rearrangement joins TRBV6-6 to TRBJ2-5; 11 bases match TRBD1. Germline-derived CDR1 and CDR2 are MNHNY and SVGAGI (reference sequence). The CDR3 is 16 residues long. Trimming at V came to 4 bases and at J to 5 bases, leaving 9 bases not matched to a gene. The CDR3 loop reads CASSSKPGQGVETQYF. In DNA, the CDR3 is TGTGCCAGCAGTTCGAAGCCGGGACAGGGGGTGGAGACCCAGTACTTC.

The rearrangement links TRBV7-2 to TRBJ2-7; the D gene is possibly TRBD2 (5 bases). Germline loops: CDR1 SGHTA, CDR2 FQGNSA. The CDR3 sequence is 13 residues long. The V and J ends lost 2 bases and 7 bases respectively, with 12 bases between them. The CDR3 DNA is TGTGCCAGCAGCTTATCGTACGGGGAAGAGCAGTACTTC. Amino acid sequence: CASSLSYGEEQYF.

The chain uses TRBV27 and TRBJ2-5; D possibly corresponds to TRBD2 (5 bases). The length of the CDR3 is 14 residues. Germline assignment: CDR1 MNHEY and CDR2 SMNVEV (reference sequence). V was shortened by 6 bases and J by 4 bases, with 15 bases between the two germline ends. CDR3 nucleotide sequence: TGTGCCAGCAGGCCCCCTGGAGGCGCAGAGACCCAGTACTTC. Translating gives CASRPPGGAETQYF.

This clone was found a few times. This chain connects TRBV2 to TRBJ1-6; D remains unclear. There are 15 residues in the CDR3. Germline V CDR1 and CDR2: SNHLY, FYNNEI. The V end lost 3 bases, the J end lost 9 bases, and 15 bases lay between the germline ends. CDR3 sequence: CASSDEVRDGSPLHF. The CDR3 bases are TGTGCCAGCAGTGATGAGGTCAGAGACGGTTCACCCCTCCACTTT. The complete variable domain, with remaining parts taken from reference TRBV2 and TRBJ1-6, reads EPEVTQTPSHQVTQMGQEVILRCVPISNHLYFYWYRQILGQKVEFLVSFYNNEISEKSEIFDDQFSVERPDGSNFTLKIRSTKLEDSAMYFCASSDEVRDGSPLHFGNGTRLTVT.

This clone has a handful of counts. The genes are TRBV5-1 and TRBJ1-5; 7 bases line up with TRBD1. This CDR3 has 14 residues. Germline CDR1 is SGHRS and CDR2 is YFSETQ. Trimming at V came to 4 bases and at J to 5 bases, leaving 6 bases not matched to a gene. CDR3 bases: TGCGCCAGCAGCACGACAGGGAGGGATCAGCCCCAGCATTTT. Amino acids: CASSTTGRDQPQHF.

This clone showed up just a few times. The CDR3 here is CASSEQGSRQYF. DNA for the CDR3: TGTGCCAGCAGTGAACAGGGTTCGCGGCAGTACTTC. The rearrangement links TRBV6-1 to TRBJ2-7; tentatively, D is TRBD1 (5 bases). The V gene lost 2 bases and the J gene lost 9 bases, with 11 bases spanning the gap. The CDR3 runs to 12 residues. Germline V gene data show CDR1 as MNHNS and CDR2 as SASEGT.